Included here is one TCR beta chain sequence, with context. Its antigen is not identified. The Oncomine TCR Beta short-read assay was what sequenced the DNA obtained from cultured CD4+ T cells. Using its own MiXCR run on the PCR reads, TCRdb lists one record per CDR3 protein. The repertoire consists of approximately 20,000 distinct CDR3 sequences, with 70% occurring once and the leading ten covering 4.5% to 7%. This record comes from a study of vaccination and CD4 T cells after COVID-19. Study-level background: At a median 72 days (range 14 to 241) after dose two, post-vaccine samples were obtained.

V lost 5 bases and J lost 4, with 2 bases in between. The germline V gene has CDR1 SEHNR and CDR2 FQNEAQ (reference sequence). The CDR3 consists of 10 residues. This sample's treatment: approximately nine-day PBMC culture with coronavirus spike peptide pools or control peptides (ViraFEST assay). Culture of some 1.9 million PBMCs per well took place with about 9.1 IU/ml IL-2 and about 10 ug/ml peptide pools. This TCR came from a human donor who had recovered from COVID-19. The V and J genes are TRBV7-9 and TRBJ2-5; D call uncertain. The sequenced sample was CD4+ T cells from blood, cultured in vitro. CDR3 in amino acids: CASSRETQYF. Here the CDR3 DNA reads TGTGCCAGCAGCCGAGAGACCCAGTACTTC.